These 2 T cell receptor beta chains originate from one sample sequenced in a study of blood T cells in healthy people across ages. Using a J-beta primer mix together with a sample-barcoded 5' primer, a second PCR was run for roughly 7 to 12 cycles. TCRdb re-derived calls from the 5' RACE reads in MiXCR, one entry per CDR3 protein. The repertoire has 1.5 million to 1.9 million distinct CDR3 sequences, about 45% of them found once; the top ten carry approximately 4.1%. The sequencing input was blood. The origin of the receptors is a woman between 18 and 29 years old in good health.

V and J are TRBV20-1 and TRBJ2-1; D ambiguous. This CDR3 comprises 13 residues. V was trimmed by 5 bases and J by 0 bases, leaving 8 bases between them. Per germline, CDR1 DFQATT and CDR2 SNEGSKA (reference sequence). CDR3 sequence: CSAEMDSYNEQFF. For the CDR3, the DNA is TGCAGTGCTGAAATGGACTCCTACAATGAGCAGTTCTTC.

The V call is TRBV28, the J call TRBJ2-1; maybe TRBD2 (6 bases). The V and J ends lost 3 bases and 2 bases respectively, with 11 bases between them. CDR1 is MDHEN, CDR2 SYDVKM, per germline. This CDR3 is 15 amino acids long. CDR3 protein: CASSFGGSAYNEQFF. CDR3 DNA: TGTGCCAGCAGTTTTGGGGGGAGCGCCTACAATGAGCAGTTCTTC.